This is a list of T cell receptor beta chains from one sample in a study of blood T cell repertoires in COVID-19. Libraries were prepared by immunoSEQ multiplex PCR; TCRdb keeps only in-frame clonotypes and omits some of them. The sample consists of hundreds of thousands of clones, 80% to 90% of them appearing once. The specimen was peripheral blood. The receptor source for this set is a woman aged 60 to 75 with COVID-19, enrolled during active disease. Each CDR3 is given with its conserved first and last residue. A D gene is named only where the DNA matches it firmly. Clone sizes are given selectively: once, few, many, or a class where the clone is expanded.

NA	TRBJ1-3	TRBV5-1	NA	TGCGCCAGCGTAAGAGACGGGAGCTCTGGAAACACCATATATTTT	CASVRDGSSGNTIYF
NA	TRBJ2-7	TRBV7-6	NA	TGTGCCAGCAGCGAAGGGGAAGCCTACGAGCAGTACTTC	CASSEGEAYEQYF
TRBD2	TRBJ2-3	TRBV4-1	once	TGCGCCAGCAGCCAGTCTCCGGTGGCTAGCGGGGAGTCAGATACGCAGTATTTT	CASSQSPVASGESDTQYF
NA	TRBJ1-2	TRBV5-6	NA	TGTGCCAGCAGCTTGGGACAGAGCAACTATGGCTACACCTTC	CASSLGQSNYGYTF
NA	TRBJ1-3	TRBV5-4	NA	TGTGCCAGCAGCTTGGGCGGCGTCTCTGGAAACACCATATATTTT	CASSLGGVSGNTIYF
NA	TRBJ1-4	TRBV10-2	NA	TGCGCCAGCAGTGACCATATAGCGACTAATGAAAAACTGTTTTTT	CASSDHIATNEKLFF
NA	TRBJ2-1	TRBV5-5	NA	TGTGCCAGCAGCCCCTGGCGGGTAGGCTGGAACAATGAGCAGTTCTTC	CASSPWRVGWNNEQFF
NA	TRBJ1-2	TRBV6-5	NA	TGTGCCAGCAGGTTAGCTAACTATGGCTACACCTTC	CASRLANYGYTF
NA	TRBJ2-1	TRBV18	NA	TGTGCCAGCTCACCAGAGGCAGGGAAAGGCAATGAGCAGTTCTTC	CASSPEAGKGNEQFF
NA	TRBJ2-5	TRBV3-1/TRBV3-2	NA	TGTGCCAGCAGCCAAGCGGCGGGACAAGAGACCCAGTACTTC	CASSQAAGQETQYF
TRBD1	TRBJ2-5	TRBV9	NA	TGTGCCAGCAGCGTAGTTTCGGGACAGGGTCTCGGGACCCAGTACTTC	CASSVVSGQGLGTQYF
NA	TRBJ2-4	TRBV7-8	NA	TGTGCCAGCAGCTTAAGTGAGAGTTTGGAAAACATTCAGTACTTC	CASSLSESLENIQYF
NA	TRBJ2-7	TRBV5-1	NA	TGCGCCAGCAGGGGTACGGGGCGGGAACGGGGCGAGCAGTACTTC	CASRGTGRERGEQYF
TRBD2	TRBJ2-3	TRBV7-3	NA	TGTGCCAGCAGCTTACGAGCGGGGGGAACCACAGATACGCAGTATTTT	CASSLRAGGTTDTQYF
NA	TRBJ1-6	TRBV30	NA	TGTGCCTGGAGTGTACAAGGACAGACGAATTCACCCCTCCACTTT	CAWSVQGQTNSPLHF
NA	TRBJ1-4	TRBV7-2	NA	TGTGCCAGCAGCTTCCAGAAATCAACTAATGAAAAACTGTTTTTT	CASSFQKSTNEKLFF
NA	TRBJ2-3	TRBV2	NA	TGTGCCAGCAGGATGGGGCGGACCCCAGCCACAGATACGCAGTATTTT	CASRMGRTPATDTQYF
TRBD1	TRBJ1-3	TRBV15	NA	TGTGCCACCAGCCTGCGGGGACAGGGCCTTGGAAACACCATATATTTT	CATSLRGQGLGNTIYF
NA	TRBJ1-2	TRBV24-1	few	TGTGCCACCAGTGATGGCAGCGGGGGGAAGTATGGCTACACCTTC	CATSDGSGGKYGYTF
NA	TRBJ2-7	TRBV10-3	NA	TGTGCCATCAGTGAGTCAGACACCTACGAGCAGTACTTC	CAISESDTYEQYF
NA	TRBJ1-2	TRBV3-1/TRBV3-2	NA	TGTGCCAGCACAGGGGCCCCAGGCGGCTACACCTTC	CASTGAPGGYTF
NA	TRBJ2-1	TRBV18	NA	TGTGCCAGCTCATCCCGGACTAACCGGGACAGAAACAATGAGCAGTTCTTC	CASSSRTNRDRNNEQFF
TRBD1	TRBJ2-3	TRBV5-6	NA	TGTGCCAGCAGCCCAGGGGGCGATGGTACAGATACGCAGTATTTT	CASSPGGDGTDTQYF
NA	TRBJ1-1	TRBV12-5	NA	TGTGCTAGTGGTTTGAGGAGGACTGAAGCTTTCTTT	CASGLRRTEAFF
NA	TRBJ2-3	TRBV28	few	TGTGCCATCCAGATGGATACGCAGTATTTT	CAIQMDTQYF
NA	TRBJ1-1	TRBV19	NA	TGTGCCAGTAGTATATCCTCGGGGGGGGTCACTGAAGCTTTCTTT	CASSISSGGVTEAFF